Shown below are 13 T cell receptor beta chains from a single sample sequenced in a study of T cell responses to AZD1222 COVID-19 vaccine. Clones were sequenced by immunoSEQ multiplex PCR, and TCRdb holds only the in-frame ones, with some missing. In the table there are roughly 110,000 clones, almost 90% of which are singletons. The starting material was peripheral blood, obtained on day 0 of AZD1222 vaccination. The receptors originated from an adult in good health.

The chain's CDR3 is CASSLTDRDNNSPLHF. The CDR3 DNA is TGTGCCAGCAGCCTGACGGACCGAGATAATAATTCACCCCTCCACTTT. The chain links TRBV2 to TRBJ1-6, with D unresolved. This CDR3 is 16 amino acids long. V dropped 6 bases and J dropped 5 bases, with 17 bases sitting between them. Germline loops: CDR1 SNHLY, CDR2 FYNNEI.

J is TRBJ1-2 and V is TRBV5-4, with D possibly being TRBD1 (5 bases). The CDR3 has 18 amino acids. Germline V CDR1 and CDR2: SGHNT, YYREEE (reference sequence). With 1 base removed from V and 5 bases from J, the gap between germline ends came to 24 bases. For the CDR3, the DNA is TGTGCCAGCAGCTTGTCCGAACCTCTCGGGGGGAAGGGATATGGCTACACCTTC. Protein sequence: CASSLSEPLGGKGYGYTF.

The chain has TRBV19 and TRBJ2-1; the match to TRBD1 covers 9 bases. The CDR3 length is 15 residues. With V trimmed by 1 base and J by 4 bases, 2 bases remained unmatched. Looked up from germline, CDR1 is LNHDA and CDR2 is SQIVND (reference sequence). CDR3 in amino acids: CASSIGTGAYNEQFF. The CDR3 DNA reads TGTGCCAGTAGTATAGGGACAGGGGCGTACAATGAGCAGTTCTTC.

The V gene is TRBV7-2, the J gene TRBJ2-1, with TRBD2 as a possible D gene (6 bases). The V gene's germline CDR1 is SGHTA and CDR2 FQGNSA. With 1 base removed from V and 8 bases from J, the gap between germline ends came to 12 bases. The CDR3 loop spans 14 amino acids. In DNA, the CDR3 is TGTGCCAGCAGCTTAGGGGGGGTCATGGATGAGCAGTTCTTC. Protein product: CASSLGGVMDEQFF.

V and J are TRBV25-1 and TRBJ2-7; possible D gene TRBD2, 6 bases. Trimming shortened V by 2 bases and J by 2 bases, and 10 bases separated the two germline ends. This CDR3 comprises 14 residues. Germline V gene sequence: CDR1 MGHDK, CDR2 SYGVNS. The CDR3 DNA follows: TGTGCCAGCAGTGAACCCGGGAGAGCCTACGAGCAGTACTTC. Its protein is CASSEPGRAYEQYF.

In DNA form, the CDR3 reads TGTGCCAGCAGCCAAGTCGCCGGTTATAGCAATCAGCCCCAGCATTTT. Translating it yields CASSQVAGYSNQPQHF. The V and J genes are TRBV4-2 and TRBJ1-5; D remains unclear. V lost 1 base, J lost 0 bases, and 10 bases lay in between. Per germline, CDR1 LGHNA and CDR2 YNFKEQ. The CDR3 sequence is 16 residues long.

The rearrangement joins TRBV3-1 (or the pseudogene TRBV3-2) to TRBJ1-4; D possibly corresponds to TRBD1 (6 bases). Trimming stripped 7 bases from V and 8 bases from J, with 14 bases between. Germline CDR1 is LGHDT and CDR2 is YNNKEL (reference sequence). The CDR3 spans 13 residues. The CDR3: CASKLRTEEKLFF. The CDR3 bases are TGTGCCAGCAAGCTGCGGACAGAGGAAAAACTGTTTTTT.

CDR3: CASISSGNTIYF. The CDR3 region has the DNA TGTGCCAGCATTAGCTCTGGAAACACCATATATTTT. The J gene is TRBJ1-3, the V gene TRBV6-5; no clear D. CDR1 MNHEY and CDR2 SVGAGI come from the germline V gene. Trimming took off 7 bases at V and 0 bases at J, with 4 bases between the two ends. The CDR3 sequence is 12 residues long.

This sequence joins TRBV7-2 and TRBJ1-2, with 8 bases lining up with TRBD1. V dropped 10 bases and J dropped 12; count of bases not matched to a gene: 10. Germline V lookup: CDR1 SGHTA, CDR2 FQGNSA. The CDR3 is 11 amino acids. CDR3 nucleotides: TGTGCCATAGGACAGGGTGGCGGCCACACCTTC. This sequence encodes CAIGQGGGHTF.

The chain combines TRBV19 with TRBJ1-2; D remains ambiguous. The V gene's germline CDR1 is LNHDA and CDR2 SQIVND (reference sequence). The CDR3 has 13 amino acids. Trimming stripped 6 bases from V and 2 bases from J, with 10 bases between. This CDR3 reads CASRFERNYGYTF. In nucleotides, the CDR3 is TGTGCCAGTAGGTTTGAGAGAAACTATGGCTACACCTTC.

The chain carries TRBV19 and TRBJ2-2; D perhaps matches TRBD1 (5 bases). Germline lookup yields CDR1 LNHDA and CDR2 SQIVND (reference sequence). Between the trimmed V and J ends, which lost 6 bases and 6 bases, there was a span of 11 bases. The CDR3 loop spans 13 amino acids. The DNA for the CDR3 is TGTGCCAGTAGAAATGCAGGGCCCGGGGAGCTGTTTTTT. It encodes CASRNAGPGELFF.

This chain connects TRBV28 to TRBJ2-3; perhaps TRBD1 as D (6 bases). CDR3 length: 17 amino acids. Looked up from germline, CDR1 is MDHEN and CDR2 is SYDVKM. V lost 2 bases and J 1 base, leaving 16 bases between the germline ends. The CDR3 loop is CASSLPRGVGGTDTQYF. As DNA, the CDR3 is TGTGCCAGCAGTTTACCCAGGGGTGTCGGTGGCACAGATACGCAGTATTTT.

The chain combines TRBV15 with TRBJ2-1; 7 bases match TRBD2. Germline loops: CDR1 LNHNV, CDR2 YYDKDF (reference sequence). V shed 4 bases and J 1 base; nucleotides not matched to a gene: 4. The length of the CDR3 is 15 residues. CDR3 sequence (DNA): TGTGCCACCAGCACCCCAGCGGGGTCCTACAATGAGCAGTTCTTC. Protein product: CATSTPAGSYNEQFF.